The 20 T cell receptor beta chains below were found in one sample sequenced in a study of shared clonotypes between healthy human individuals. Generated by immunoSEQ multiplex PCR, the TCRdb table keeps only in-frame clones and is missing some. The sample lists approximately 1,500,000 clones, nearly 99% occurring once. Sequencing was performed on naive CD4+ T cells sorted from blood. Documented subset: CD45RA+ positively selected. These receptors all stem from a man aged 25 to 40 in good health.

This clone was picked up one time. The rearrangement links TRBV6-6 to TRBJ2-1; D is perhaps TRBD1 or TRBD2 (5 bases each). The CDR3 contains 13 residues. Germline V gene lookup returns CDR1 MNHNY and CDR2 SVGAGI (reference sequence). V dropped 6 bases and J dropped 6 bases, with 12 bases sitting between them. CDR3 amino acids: CASRWGPVNEQFF. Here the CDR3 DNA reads TGTGCCAGCAGATGGGGACCGGTCAATGAGCAGTTCTTC.

Here the CDR3 reads CASTARYEQYF. The DNA of the CDR3 is TGTGCCAGCACCGCAAGGTACGAGCAGTACTTC. The rearrangement links TRBV28 to TRBJ2-7; no clear D gene. V lost 7 bases, J lost 4 bases, and 8 bases lay in between. Germline loops: CDR1 MDHEN, CDR2 SYDVKM. The CDR3 is 11 residues long.

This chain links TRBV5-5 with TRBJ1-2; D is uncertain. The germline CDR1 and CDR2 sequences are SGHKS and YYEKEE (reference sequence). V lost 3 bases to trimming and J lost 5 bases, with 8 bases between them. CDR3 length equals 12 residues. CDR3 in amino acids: CASSSNGYGYTF. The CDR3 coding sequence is TGTGCCAGCAGCTCCAACGGGTATGGCTACACCTTC.

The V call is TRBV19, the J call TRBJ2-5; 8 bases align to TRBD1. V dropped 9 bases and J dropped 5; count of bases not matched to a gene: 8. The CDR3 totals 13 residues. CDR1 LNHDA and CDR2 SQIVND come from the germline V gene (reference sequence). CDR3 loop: CASRDRQTETQYF. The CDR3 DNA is TGTGCCAGCCGGGACAGGCAGACTGAGACCCAGTACTTC.

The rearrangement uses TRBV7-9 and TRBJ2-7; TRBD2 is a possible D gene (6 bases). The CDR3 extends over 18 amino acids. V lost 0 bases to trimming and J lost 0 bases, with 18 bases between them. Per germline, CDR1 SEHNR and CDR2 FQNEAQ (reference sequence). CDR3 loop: CASSLARSIAAHSYEQYF. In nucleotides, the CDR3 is TGTGCCAGCAGCTTAGCCCGGAGCATAGCGGCCCACTCCTACGAGCAGTACTTC.

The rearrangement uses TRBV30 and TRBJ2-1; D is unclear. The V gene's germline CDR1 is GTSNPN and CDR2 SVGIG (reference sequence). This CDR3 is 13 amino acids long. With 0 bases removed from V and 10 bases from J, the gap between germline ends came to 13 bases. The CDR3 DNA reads TGTGCCTGGAGTGTATCATCGATCCAAGAGCAGTTCTTC. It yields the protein CAWSVSSIQEQFF.

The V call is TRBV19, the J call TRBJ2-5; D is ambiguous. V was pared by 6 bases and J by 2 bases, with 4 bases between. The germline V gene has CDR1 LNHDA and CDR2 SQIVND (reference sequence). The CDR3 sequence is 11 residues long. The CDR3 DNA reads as TGTGCCAGTAGCCTACAAGAGACCCAGTACTTC. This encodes CASSLQETQYF.

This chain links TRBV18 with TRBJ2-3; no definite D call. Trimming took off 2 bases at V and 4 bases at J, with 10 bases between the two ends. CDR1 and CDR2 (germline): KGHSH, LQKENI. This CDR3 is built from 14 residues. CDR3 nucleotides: TGTGCCAGCTCACCAGACCCCAAGGCAGATACGCAGTATTTT. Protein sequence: CASSPDPKADTQYF. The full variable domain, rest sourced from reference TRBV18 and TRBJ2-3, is NAGVMQNPRHLVRRRGQEARLRCSPMKGHSHVYWYRQLPEEGLKFMVYLQKENIIDESGMPKERFSAEFPKEGPSILRIQQVVRGDSAAYFCASSPDPKADTQYFGPGTRLTVL.

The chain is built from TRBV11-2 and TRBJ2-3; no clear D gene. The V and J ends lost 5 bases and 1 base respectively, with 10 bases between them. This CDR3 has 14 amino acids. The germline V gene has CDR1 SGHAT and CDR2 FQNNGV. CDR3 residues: CASSPLAGTDTQYF. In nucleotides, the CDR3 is TGTGCCAGCAGCCCCCTCGCCGGCACAGATACGCAGTATTTT.

CDR3 loop: CASSPYTGGRQAFF. CDR3 bases: TGTGCCAGCAGCCCCTATACAGGCGGGCGTCAAGCTTTCTTT. V gene TRBV11-2 combines with J gene TRBJ1-1; TRBD1 might be the D (5 bases). V was trimmed by 5 bases and J by 9 bases, leaving 19 bases between them. The CDR3 runs 14 residues. Germline V gene lookup returns CDR1 SGHAT and CDR2 FQNNGV. Full variable domain (rest looked up from reference TRBV11-2 and TRBJ1-1): EAGVAQSPRYKIIEKRQSVAFWCNPISGHATLYWYQQILGQGPKLLIQFQNNGVVDDSQLPKDRFSAERLKGVDSTLKIQPAKLEDSAVYLCASSPYTGGRQAFFGQGTRLTVV.

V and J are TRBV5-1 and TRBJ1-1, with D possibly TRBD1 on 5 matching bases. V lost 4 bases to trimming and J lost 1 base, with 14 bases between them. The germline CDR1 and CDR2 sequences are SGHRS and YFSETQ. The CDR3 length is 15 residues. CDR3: CASSPGGRGNTEAFF. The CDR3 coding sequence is TGCGCCAGCAGCCCCGGTGGAAGGGGGAACACTGAAGCTTTCTTT.

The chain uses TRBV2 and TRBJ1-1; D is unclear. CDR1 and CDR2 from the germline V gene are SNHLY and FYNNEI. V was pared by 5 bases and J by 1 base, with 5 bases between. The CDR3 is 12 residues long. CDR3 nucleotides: TGTGCCAGCAGTTCCGGGAACACTGAAGCTTTCTTT. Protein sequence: CASSSGNTEAFF.

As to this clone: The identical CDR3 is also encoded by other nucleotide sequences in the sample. The CDR3 DNA follows: TGTGCCAGCAGCTCTGGCAGCTCCTACGAGCAGTACTTC. Its protein is CASSSGSSYEQYF. The genes are TRBV5-4 and TRBJ2-7; D is undetermined. Germline lookup yields CDR1 SGHNT and CDR2 YYREEE (reference sequence). Trimming took off 3 bases at V and 0 bases at J, with 7 bases between the two ends. The CDR3 is 13 residues long.

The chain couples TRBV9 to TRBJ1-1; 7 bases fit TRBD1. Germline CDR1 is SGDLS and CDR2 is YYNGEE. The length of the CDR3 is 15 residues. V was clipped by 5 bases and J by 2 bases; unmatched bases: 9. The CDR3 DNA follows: TGTGCCAGCAGGCCATTGGACAGGCTTAACACTGAAGCTTTCTTT. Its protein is CASRPLDRLNTEAFF. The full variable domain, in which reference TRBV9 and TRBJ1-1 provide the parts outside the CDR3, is DSGVTQTPKHLITATGQRVTLRCSPRSGDLSVYWYQQSLDQGLQFLIQYYNGEERAKGNILERFSAQQFPDLHSELNLSSLELGDSALYFCASRPLDRLNTEAFFGQGTRLTVV.

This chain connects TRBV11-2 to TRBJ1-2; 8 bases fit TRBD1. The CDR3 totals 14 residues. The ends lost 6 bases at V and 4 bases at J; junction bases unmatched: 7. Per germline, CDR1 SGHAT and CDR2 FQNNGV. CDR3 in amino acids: CASRGYRGAYGYTF. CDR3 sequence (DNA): TGTGCCAGCAGGGGATACAGGGGGGCCTATGGCTACACCTTC.

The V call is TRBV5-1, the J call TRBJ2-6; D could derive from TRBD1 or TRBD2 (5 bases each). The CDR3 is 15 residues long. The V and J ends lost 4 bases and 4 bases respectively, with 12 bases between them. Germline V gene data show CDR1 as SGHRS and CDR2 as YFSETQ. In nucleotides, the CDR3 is TGCGCCAGCAGCCCCCTGGGGGACGGGGCCAACGTCCTGACTTTC. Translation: CASSPLGDGANVLTF.

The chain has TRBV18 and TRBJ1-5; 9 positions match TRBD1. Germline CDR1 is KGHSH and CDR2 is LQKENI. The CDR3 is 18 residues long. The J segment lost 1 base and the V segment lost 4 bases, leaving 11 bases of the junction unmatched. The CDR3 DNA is TGTGCCAGCTCACGAGTCCCGGGACAGGGATCGAGCAATCAGCCCCAGCATTTT. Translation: CASSRVPGQGSSNQPQHF.

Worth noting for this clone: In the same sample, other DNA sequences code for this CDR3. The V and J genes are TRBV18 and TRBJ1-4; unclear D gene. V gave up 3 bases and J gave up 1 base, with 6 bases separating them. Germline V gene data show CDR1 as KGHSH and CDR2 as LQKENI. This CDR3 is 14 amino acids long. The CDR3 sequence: CASSPRGTNEKLFF. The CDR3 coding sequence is TGTGCCAGCTCACCCCGGGGAACTAATGAAAAACTGTTTTTT.

The CDR3 DNA follows: TGTGCCATCGGGGAACCAGGGGAGGTGGATGAAAAACTGTTTTTT. This gives the protein CAIGEPGEVDEKLFF. V and J are TRBV10-3 and TRBJ1-4, with D possibly TRBD1 on 6 matching bases. Between the trimmed V and J ends, which lost 8 bases and 6 bases, there was a span of 19 bases. This CDR3 spans 15 amino acids. Germline V lookup: CDR1 ENHRY, CDR2 SYGVKD.

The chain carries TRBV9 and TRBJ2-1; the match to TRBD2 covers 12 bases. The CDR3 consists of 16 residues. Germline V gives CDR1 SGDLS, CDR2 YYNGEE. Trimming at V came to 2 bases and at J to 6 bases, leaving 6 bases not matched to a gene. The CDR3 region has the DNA TGTGCCAGCAGCGTTCTAGCGGGAGGGAAATTCAATGAGCAGTTCTTC. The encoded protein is CASSVLAGGKFNEQFF.